This is a list of T cell receptor beta chains from one sample in a study of blood T cell repertoires in COVID-19. The assay was immunoSEQ multiplex PCR, and TCRdb's table has in-frame clones only and misses some. The data contain about 31,000 clones, roughly 92% of them seen just once; the ten biggest clones take up 3% to 4.5%. The sequencing input was peripheral blood. The source is a man in his 60s with acute or convalescent COVID-19. The CDR3 runs from the conserved cysteine through the conserved F or W. D genes are given only for firm matches. Clone size, where shown, is once, few, many, or a class for clones that have expanded.

cdr3_nt cdr3_aa j_call d_call clone_size v_call
TGTGCCAGCAGGCCCGGGAAGGTCGTAGAGACCCAGTACTTC CASRPGKVVETQYF TRBJ2-5 . few TRBV2
TGTGCCACCAGTGGCCCGACAGGGTTCAATCAGCCCCAGCATTTT CATSGPTGFNQPQHF TRBJ1-5 TRBD1 . TRBV24-1
TGTGCCAGCAGCTTAGCCGGTAATGAAAAACTGTTTTTT CASSLAGNEKLFF TRBJ1-4 . . TRBV7-9
TGTGCCAGCAGTTCCCCTATGATCTCCTACGAGCAGTACTTC CASSSPMISYEQYF TRBJ2-7 . . TRBV6-2/TRBV6-3
TGTGCCAGCTCACCAGGAGGGATCAAGGGGTATGGCTACACCTTC CASSPGGIKGYGYTF TRBJ1-2 . . TRBV18
TGTGCCACCAGTGACCAAGGACAGGGTTATCGGGAGACCCAGTACTTC CATSDQGQGYRETQYF TRBJ2-5 TRBD1 few TRBV24-1
TGCAGTGCTAGTCGTGTAGCGGATACGCAGTATTTT CSASRVADTQYF TRBJ2-3 . . TRBV20-1
TGTGCCAGCCGCCGTTCCCGGGACAGGGGGCCCATAAAGCTCACAGATACGCAGTATTTT CASRRSRDRGPIKLTDTQYF TRBJ2-3 TRBD1 once TRBV7-4
TGCAGCGTTGCTAGCGCGTCCTACAATGAGCAGTTCTTC CSVASASYNEQFF TRBJ2-1 . . TRBV29-1
TGTGCCAGCAGCTTCGGGACAGGGGACCAGCCCCAGCATTTT CASSFGTGDQPQHF TRBJ1-5 TRBD1 . TRBV7-2
TGTGCCAGTAAGGGGGTATTGAGGGATCAGCCCCAGCATTTT CASKGVLRDQPQHF TRBJ1-5 . . TRBV19
TGTGCCAGCAATTGGGACTCCGTCGCTGGGGAGCAGTACTTC CASNWDSVAGEQYF TRBJ2-7 . once TRBV2
TGTGCCAGCAGCGTAGGCTCGGGACTAGCTTCAAATGAGCAGTTCTTC CASSVGSGLASNEQFF TRBJ2-1 TRBD2 . TRBV9